The 6 T cell receptor beta chains presented below share a single source sample, sequenced in a study of blood T cell repertoires in COVID-19 (dated by TCRdb to 2020 to 2022). Libraries were made using the immunoSEQ multiplex PCR assay. TCRdb's version of the immuneACCESS table is confined to in-frame rearrangements and falls short of the full clone set. An unresolved V gene accounts for under half of the shortfall where checked; the remainder is of unknown origin. The sample table shows about 190,000 clones, and 88% are seen once. The ten largest make up roughly 1.6% of the sample. The sample taken for sequencing was peripheral blood. The receptors stem from a man aged 18 to 30 with active or convalescent COVID-19.

The V call is TRBV2, the J call TRBJ2-7, with TRBD1 as a possible D gene (5 bases). V was shortened by 2 bases and J by 2 bases, with 10 bases between the two germline ends. Germline V CDR1 and CDR2: SNHLY, FYNNEI. The CDR3 consists of 14 residues. The CDR3, as DNA: TGTGCCAGCAGTGAAAGACAGATCGCCTACGAGCAGTACTTC. Translation gives CASSERQIAYEQYF.

V gene TRBV5-1 combines with J gene TRBJ1-1, with 7 bases that match TRBD1. Trimming cost V 2 bases and J 0 bases; bases outside gene matches: 4. The germline V gene has CDR1 SGHRS and CDR2 YFSETQ. The CDR3 sequence is 15 residues long. CDR3 coding DNA: TGCGCCAGCAGCTTAGAGGGACAGTTGAACACTGAAGCTTTCTTT. Translating gives CASSLEGQLNTEAFF.

CDR3 DNA sequence: TGTGCCAGCAGCACGGGACTTGTCACAGATACGCAGTATTTT. Translation: CASSTGLVTDTQYF. V usage is TRBV11-2 and J usage is TRBJ2-3; possibly TRBD2 for D (6 bases). Trimming cost V 5 bases and J 2 bases, with 11 bases left between them. CDR1 is SGHAT, CDR2 FQNNGV, per germline. The CDR3 extends over 14 amino acids.

The CDR3 sequence is CASSQVGNPGEPQHF. The CDR3 region has the DNA TGTGCCAGCAGCCAAGTTGGCAACCCCGGGGAGCCCCAGCATTTT. The J gene is TRBJ1-5, the V gene TRBV3-1 (or the pseudogene TRBV3-2); D gene uncertain. V was trimmed by 1 base and J by 8 bases, leaving 15 bases between them. Germline V gives CDR1 LGHDT, CDR2 YNNKEL (reference sequence). The CDR3 totals 15 residues.

With regard to this clone: At the DNA level, this CDR3 is encoded by other sequences in the same sample as well. The J gene is TRBJ1-1, the V gene TRBV19; a possible D gene is TRBD1 (6 bases). CDR3 size: 14 residues. CDR1 is LNHDA, CDR2 SQIVND, per germline (reference sequence). V was clipped by 3 bases and J by 1 base, with 9 bases between them. CDR3: CASSMRTENTEAFF. In nucleotides, the CDR3 is TGTGCCAGTAGTATGAGGACAGAGAACACTGAAGCTTTCTTT. Looking up the rest from reference TRBV19 and TRBJ1-1 gives the full variable domain: DGGITQSPKYLFRKEGQNVTLSCEQNLNHDAMYWYRQDPGQGLRLIYYSQIVNDFQKGDIAEGYSVSREKKESFPLTVTSAQKNPTAFYLCASSMRTENTEAFFGQGTRLTVV.

The rearrangement links TRBV30 to TRBJ2-7; possible D gene TRBD1, 6 bases. CDR3 length: 13 residues. The V end lost 0 bases, the J end lost 4 bases, and 10 bases lay between the germline ends. CDR1 and CDR2 (germline): GTSNPN, SVGIG (reference sequence). CDR3 sequence: CAWSVPGEYEQYF. Here the CDR3 DNA reads TGTGCCTGGAGTGTACCAGGGGAGTACGAGCAGTACTTC.